This T cell receptor beta chain was identified in a study of CD8+ T cells in alopecia areata. General study findings and limits: In scalp, tofacitinib significantly decreased clonality and expanded CD8+ clones among the top 100. Lesional scalp displayed greater clonality than normal scalp, most notably in alopecia totalis/universalis.

Germline V gene lookup returns CDR1 SGHDN and CDR2 FVKESK. There are 17 residues in the CDR3. Trimming at V came to 4 bases and at J to 0 bases, leaving 3 bases not matched to a gene. The treatment is: oral pan-JAK inhibitor, 5-10 mg twice daily. In the case of this clone: Its specificity is not known.

Extraction of RNA preceded its reverse transcription into cDNA, which served as the sequencing template. Data came from immunoSEQ multiplex PCR; TCRdb stores just in-frame clones and leaves some out. The sample carries some 170,000 clones, 58% recorded once. This clonotype originated in a human donor with alopecia areata. The specimen comprised CD4+ T cells sorted from blood, sampled between weeks 55 and 65, from a patient treated with tofacitinib. This sequence joins TRBV14 and TRBJ2-1, with TRBD2 identical over 13 bases. CDR3 sequence (DNA): TGTGCCAGCAGCCGGACTAGCGGGGGCCGCTCCTACAATGAGCAGTTCTTC. Translating it yields CASSRTSGGRSYNEQFF. The complete variable domain, with remaining parts taken from reference TRBV14 and TRBJ2-1, reads EAGVTQFPSHSVIEKGQTVTLRCDPISGHDNLYWYRRVMGKEIKFLLHFVKESKQDESGMPNNRFLAERTGGTYSTLKVQPAELEDSGVYFCASSRTSGGRSYNEQFFGPGTRLTVL.